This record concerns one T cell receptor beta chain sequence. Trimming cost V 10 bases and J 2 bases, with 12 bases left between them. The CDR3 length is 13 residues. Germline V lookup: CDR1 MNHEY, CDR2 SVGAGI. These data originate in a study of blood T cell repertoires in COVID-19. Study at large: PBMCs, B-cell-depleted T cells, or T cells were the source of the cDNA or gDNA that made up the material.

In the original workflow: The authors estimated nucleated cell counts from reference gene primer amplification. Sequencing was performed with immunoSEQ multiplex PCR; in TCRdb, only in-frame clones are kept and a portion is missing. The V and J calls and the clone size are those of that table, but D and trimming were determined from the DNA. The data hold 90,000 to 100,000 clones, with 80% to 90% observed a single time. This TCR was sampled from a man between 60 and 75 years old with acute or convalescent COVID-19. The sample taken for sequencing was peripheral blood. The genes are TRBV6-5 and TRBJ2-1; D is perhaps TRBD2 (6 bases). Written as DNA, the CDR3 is TGTGCCACCGAGGGACTGGCCTACAATGAGCAGTTCTTC. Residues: CATEGLAYNEQFF.